The 15 T cell receptor beta chains below come from one sample, sequenced in a study of CD8+ T cells in alopecia areata. Extracted RNA was reverse transcribed into cDNA, the sequencing template. Profiled with immunoSEQ multiplex PCR; TCRdb holds only in-frame clones, not every one. The profile shows some 170,000 clones, approximately 65% of them singletons. The source was CD8+ T cells sorted from blood, collected at week 0. The receptors derive from a human donor with alopecia areata.

This chain uses TRBV5-1 with TRBJ2-1; D could derive from TRBD1 or TRBD2 (5 bases each). Trimming stripped 2 bases from V and 13 bases from J, with 19 bases between. This CDR3 is built from 14 residues. Germline V gene sequence: CDR1 SGHRS, CDR2 YFSETQ. CDR3 DNA: TGCGCCAGCAGCTTCCCCCTGTGGGGGTGTGGTCAGTTCTTC. The encoded protein is CASSFPLWGCGQFF.

The genes are TRBV5-4 and TRBJ2-1, with a tentative D call TRBD2 (6 bases). Deletions cut 0 bases from V and 3 bases from J, with 19 bases between. CDR1 SGHNT and CDR2 YYREEE come from the germline V gene (reference sequence). The CDR3 has 18 amino acids. The CDR3 DNA reads TGTGCCAGCAGCTTGGGGAGGGTGACAGACCCCTTCTACAATGAGCAGTTCTTC. This sequence encodes CASSLGRVTDPFYNEQFF.

This chain connects TRBV5-1 to TRBJ2-7; no firm D call. The CDR3 contains 13 residues. The V end lost 5 bases, the J end lost 0 bases, and 9 bases lay between the germline ends. Germline CDR1 SGHRS, CDR2 YFSETQ. In nucleotides, the CDR3 is TGCGCCAGCAGTCCGCGGCTCTCCTACGAGCAGTACTTC. Protein product: CASSPRLSYEQYF. The full variable domain, its missing parts supplied by reference TRBV5-1 and TRBJ2-7, is KAGVTQTPRYLIKTRGQQVTLSCSPISGHRSVSWYQQTPGQGLQFLFEYFSETQRNKGNFPGRFSGRQFSNSRSEMNVSTLELGDSALYLCASSPRLSYEQYFGPGTRLTVT.

The CDR3 DNA follows: TGTGCCAGCAGTTCCGACGGGGGCTGGAACACCGGGGAGCTGTTTTTT. Residues: CASSSDGGWNTGELFF. This chain connects TRBV27 to TRBJ2-2; D is tentatively TRBD1 or TRBD2 (6 bases each). Between the trimmed V and J ends, which lost 4 bases and 1 base, there was a span of 13 bases. CDR1 and CDR2 (germline): MNHEY, SMNVEV (reference sequence). The CDR3 loop spans 16 amino acids.

This clone has more than one count but fewer than ten. Other nucleotide sequences in the sample specify the same CDR3. The chain has TRBV5-1 and TRBJ2-7; D call uncertain. CDR3 length: 12 amino acids. The germline V and J ends were trimmed by 4 bases and 1 base, with 6 bases remaining between them. The germline V gene has CDR1 SGHRS and CDR2 YFSETQ. DNA for the CDR3: TGCGCCAGCAGCGGGGATTCCTACGAGCAGTACTTC. Protein sequence: CASSGDSYEQYF.

The chain combines TRBV9 with TRBJ2-1; a possible D gene is TRBD1 (6 bases). The V gene's germline CDR1 is SGDLS and CDR2 YYNGEE. This CDR3 spans 15 amino acids. V was trimmed by 4 bases and J by 3 bases, leaving 14 bases between them. The CDR3 nucleotides read TGTGCCAGCAGCCCTGGGACAAGCAACTACAATGAGCAGTTCTTC. Protein: CASSPGTSNYNEQFF. The full variable domain, rest sourced from reference TRBV9 and TRBJ2-1, is DSGVTQTPKHLITATGQRVTLRCSPRSGDLSVYWYQQSLDQGLQFLIQYYNGEERAKGNILERFSAQQFPDLHSELNLSSLELGDSALYFCASSPGTSNYNEQFFGPGTRLTVL.

The chain employs TRBV7-2 and TRBJ2-5; perhaps D is TRBD1 or TRBD2 (5 bases each). Trimming shortened V by 4 bases and J by 5 bases, and 17 bases separated the two germline ends. This CDR3 contains 15 residues. The germline gives CDR1 SGHTA, CDR2 FQGNSA. The CDR3 DNA is TGTGCCAGCAGCTCGGGGACCTTATGGGGGGAGACCCAGTACTTC. Protein product: CASSSGTLWGETQYF.

The gene calls are TRBV13 and TRBJ2-7; D could derive from TRBD1 or TRBD2 (5 bases each). The CDR3 has 14 residues. The V gene's germline CDR1 is PRHDT and CDR2 FYEKMQ (reference sequence). V gave up 5 bases and J gave up 1 base, with 12 bases separating them. This CDR3 reads CASSLRDGSYEQYF. CDR3 DNA: TGTGCCAGCAGCCTCCGGGACGGATCCTACGAGCAGTACTTC.

The rearrangement joins TRBV7-9 to TRBJ2-7; the D call may be TRBD1 or TRBD2 (5 bases each). Trimming pared 4 bases from V and 0 bases from J, leaving 13 bases between. Germline-derived CDR1 and CDR2 are SEHNR and FQNEAQ (reference sequence). The CDR3 has 15 residues. This CDR3 reads CASSSSGTASYEQYF. The CDR3 nucleotides are TGTGCCAGCAGCTCCTCCGGGACGGCCTCCTACGAGCAGTACTTC.

The rearrangement links TRBV29-1 to TRBJ2-7, with D possibly matching TRBD2 (5 bases). V lost 8 bases, J lost 2 bases, and 13 bases lay in between. There are 12 residues in the CDR3. Germline assignment: CDR1 SQVTM and CDR2 ANQGSEA. The CDR3 nucleotides are TGCAGCTGTTGGGAGTCCACCTACGAGCAGTACTTC. Residues: CSCWESTYEQYF.

This clone was seen more than once but under ten times. The rearrangement joins TRBV4-1 to TRBJ1-1; D is perhaps TRBD1 (6 bases). The CDR3 runs to 15 residues. The ends were cut back, 2 bases at V and 4 bases at J, with 14 bases in the middle. Germline CDR1 MGHRA, CDR2 YSYEKL. CDR3 loop: CASSQPGALGTEAFF. CDR3 DNA: TGCGCCAGCAGCCAACCAGGGGCCCTGGGCACTGAAGCTTTCTTT.

This clone was seen once. The chain joins TRBV15 to TRBJ1-5; the match to TRBD1 covers 7 bases. V shed 1 base and J 4 bases; nucleotides not matched to a gene: 7. The CDR3 spans 16 residues. Looked up from germline, CDR1 is LNHNV and CDR2 is YYDKDF (reference sequence). The CDR3 protein is CATSRVADRPNQPQHF. In nucleotides, the CDR3 is TGTGCCACCAGCAGAGTGGCGGACAGGCCTAATCAGCCCCAGCATTTT.

The chain is built from TRBV30 and TRBJ1-2, with 8 bases fitting TRBD1. The germline V gene encodes CDR1 GTSNPN and CDR2 SVGIG (reference sequence). The CDR3 is made up of 15 amino acids. V lost 2 bases to trimming and J lost 4 bases; unmatched junction nucleotides: 9. The CDR3 spells CAWSFTTGDSYGYTF. CDR3 bases: TGTGCCTGGAGTTTCACGACAGGGGATAGCTATGGCTACACCTTC.

The chain joins TRBV5-6 to TRBJ2-7; D tentatively reads TRBD1 or TRBD2 (6 bases each). The CDR3 runs 14 residues. Looked up from germline, CDR1 is SGHDT and CDR2 is YYEEEE. The V and J ends lost 3 bases and 3 bases respectively, with 13 bases between them. The CDR3 DNA is TGTGCCAGCAGCTCAGGCGGGACATACTACGAGCAGTACTTC. It codes for CASSSGGTYYEQYF.

CDR3 nucleotides: TGTGCCAGCAGCTGGACGGCTGACGAAGCTTTCTTT. Translating gives CASSWTADEAFF. The gene calls are TRBV5-6 and TRBJ1-1; D is uncertain. CDR1 is SGHDT and CDR2 is YYEEEE in the germline V gene. This CDR3 has 12 residues. Trimming took off 3 bases at V and 8 bases at J, with 11 bases between the two ends.